Listed here is a single TCR beta chain. The Seattle patients joined while their infection was active and were tracked longitudinally afterward. Trimming took 3 bases from V and 10 from J, leaving 17 bases between them. CDR3 length: 14 amino acids. The germline V gene has CDR1 SGHRS and CDR2 YFSETQ. The data were taken from a study of blood T cell repertoires in COVID-19. The overall study: COVID-19 samples collected from the United States, Italy and Spain covered acute and convalescent phases. PBMCs, B-cell-depleted T cells, or T cells were the source of the cDNA or gDNA that made up the material.

In the original processing: Cell counts per sample came from amplifying reference gene primers. Using immunoSEQ multiplex PCR, the repertoire was profiled, and TCRdb retains in-frame clones only, with some absent. V and J calls and clone size follow that table, whereas D and trimming were derived from the DNA. The sample shows fewer than 450,000 clones, 87% of them seen only once. Input material: peripheral blood. The origin of this receptor is a woman aged 50 to 60 with COVID-19, enrolled during active disease. This chain joins TRBV5-1 and TRBJ2-1; perhaps TRBD2 as D (6 bases). CDR3 amino acids: CASSSGTPVGEQFF. CDR3 DNA: TGCGCCAGCAGCTCCGGGACTCCAGTCGGGGAGCAGTTCTTC. Drawing the rest from reference TRBV5-1 and TRBJ2-1, the complete variable domain is KAGVTQTPRYLIKTRGQQVTLSCSPISGHRSVSWYQQTPGQGLQFLFEYFSETQRNKGNFPGRFSGRQFSNSRSEMNVSTLELGDSALYLCASSSGTPVGEQFFGPGTRLTVL.